These 20 T cell receptor beta chains share one sample of origin, sequenced in a study of CXCR3-negative and CXCR3-positive naive CD8 T cells. Via 5' RACE with UMI labels, TRB cDNA libraries were prepared. TCRdb reprocessed the 5' RACE reads and keeps a single row for each CDR3 protein, giving no DNA. This specimen shows about 130,000 distinct CDR3 sequences; the ten leading clones hold 0.29%. Sequencing was performed on naive CXCR3- CD8+ T cells from blood. Subset defined: CD45RO-CCR7+CD27+CD95- naive CD8+ T cells lacking CXCR3 (TNR3-). The receptors shown here come from a human donor in good health. Some clones in this sample may be carry-over from other donors' samples.

The genes are TRBV25-1 and TRBJ2-6; TCRdb gives TRBD1 as the D gene, but with no DNA this cannot be confirmed. Germline CDR1 MGHDK, CDR2 SYGVNS. The CDR3 is 19 residues long. This chain's CDR3 is CASSESRAGEYSGANVLTF.

The chain is built from TRBV28 and TRBJ2-1; checking the TCRdb D call of TRBD2 is not possible without DNA. CDR3 length equals 16 residues. CDR1 and CDR2 (germline): MDHEN, SYDVKM. This CDR3 reads CASSRGTSGRYGEQFF.

The V and J genes are TRBV30 and TRBJ2-3; TCRdb gives TRBD2 as the D gene, but with no DNA this cannot be confirmed. Germline loops: CDR1 GTSNPN, CDR2 SVGIG (reference sequence). The CDR3 runs to 14 residues. The CDR3 spells CAWSVVAGDHTQYF.

The rearrangement links TRBV20-1 to TRBJ2-7; the TRBD2 assignment by TCRdb is unverifiable without DNA. CDR3 length: 16 amino acids. The germline CDR1 and CDR2 sequences are DFQATT and SNEGSKA (reference sequence). Here the CDR3 reads CSANRVDSTPTYEQYF.

This chain connects TRBV29-1 to TRBJ1-5; TCRdb's D call of TRBD1 is untestable without DNA. Germline V gene data show CDR1 as SQVTM and CDR2 as ANQGSEA. The length of the CDR3 is 18 residues. Here the CDR3 reads CRALPAAKRGLVAQPQHF.

The chain joins TRBV7-6 to TRBJ2-7; TCRdb proposes TRBD1, but this gene call is untestable without DNA. The CDR3 consists of 15 residues. Germline values: CDR1 SGHVS, CDR2 FNYEAQ. The CDR3 loop is CASSSTPQGYYEQYF.

V is TRBV6-5 and J is TRBJ2-1. Germline CDR1 is MNHEY and CDR2 is SVGAGI. The CDR3 contains 15 residues. CDR3 sequence reads: CASSFSGEKFNEQFF.

The CDR3 loop reads CASQRGTVSSGANVLTF. The V and J genes are TRBV11-2 and TRBJ2-6; the D call from TCRdb, TRBD1, cannot be confirmed without DNA. The CDR3 covers 17 residues. CDR1 is SGHAT, CDR2 FQNNGV, per germline.

V gene TRBV5-1 combines with J gene TRBJ2-1; as DNA is missing, the TRBD2 call by TCRdb cannot be tested. Germline values: CDR1 SGHRS, CDR2 YFSETQ. CDR3 size: 19 residues. The CDR3 is CASSLVLAGGLSSYNEQFF.

The chain employs TRBV10-2 and TRBJ2-3; TCRdb lists TRBD2, though no DNA is available to test this call. The CDR3 is 17 amino acids. Germline CDR1 reads WSHSY; CDR2 reads SAAADI. CDR3 sequence: CASSESGLADSTDTQYF.

J is TRBJ2-1 and V is TRBV12-3 or TRBV12-4; TCRdb names TRBD1, which stays unverified in the absence of DNA. The CDR3 totals 15 residues. CDR3 amino acids: CASSPVGGANNEQFF.

The chain couples TRBV4-3 to TRBJ2-1; TCRdb proposes TRBD1, but this gene call is untestable without DNA. Germline values: CDR1 LGHNA, CDR2 YSLEER. The CDR3 contains 18 residues. CDR3 sequence: CASSQGTGGPYSYNEQFF.

The chain has TRBV2 and TRBJ2-1; TCRdb's D call, TRBD2, is unchecked because there is no DNA. Germline CDR1 is SNHLY and CDR2 is FYNNEI. There are 14 residues in the CDR3. The CDR3 loop is CASSSRALGHEQFF.

J is TRBJ2-2 and V is TRBV6-5; TCRdb lists TRBD1, though no DNA is available to test this call. The CDR3 loop spans 16 amino acids. The germline V gene encodes CDR1 MNHEY and CDR2 SVGAGI. The CDR3 protein is CASSGQGPVSTGELFF.

This sequence joins TRBV4-2 and TRBJ2-1; there is no DNA to check the TCRdb D call of TRBD1. From germline, CDR1 is LGHNA and CDR2 YNFKEQ. The CDR3 length is 15 residues. CDR3 loop: CASSQDLWGGNEQFF.

The chain couples TRBV7-3 to TRBJ1-1; TCRdb designates TRBD1, a call that cannot be tested without DNA. Per the germline V gene, CDR1 is SGHTA and CDR2 is FQGTGA. The CDR3 is made up of 15 amino acids. The CDR3 loop is CASSSYPGPNTEAFF. The variable domain in full, with the rest retrieved from reference TRBV7-3 and TRBJ1-1, is GAGVSQTPSNKVTEKGKYVELRCDPISGHTALYWYRQSLGQGPEFLIYFQGTGAADDSGLPNDRFFAVRPEGSVSTLKIQRTERGDSAVYLCASSSYPGPNTEAFFGQGTRLTVV.

The chain recombines TRBV6-5 with TRBJ2-3; the D gene TCRdb calls, TRBD1, cannot be checked with no DNA. This CDR3 is built from 16 residues. Germline CDR1 reads MNHEY; CDR2 reads SVGAGI. The CDR3 spells CASSYSRGPNTDTQYF.

CDR3: CASSLSAGRQETQYF. The chain uses TRBV5-1 and TRBJ2-5; the D call from TCRdb, TRBD2, cannot be confirmed without DNA. Germline V gene lookup returns CDR1 SGHRS and CDR2 YFSETQ. This CDR3 comprises 15 residues.

The chain employs TRBV29-1 and TRBJ2-7; TCRdb's D gene call, TRBD1, goes unchecked for lack of DNA. This CDR3 is built from 13 residues. Germline V gene sequence: CDR1 SQVTM, CDR2 ANQGSEA. This CDR3 is CSVDGQGAYEQYF.

V is TRBV14 and J is TRBJ1-1. In germline, CDR1 is SGHDN, CDR2 FVKESK. This CDR3 spans 13 amino acids. The CDR3 reads CASSQYVTVEAFF.